This entry lists 23 T cell receptor beta chains sequenced from one sample in a study of radiation and T cells in renal cell carcinoma. The assay was immunoSEQ multiplex PCR, and TCRdb's table has in-frame clones only and misses some. The sample shows over 120,000 clones, approximately 86% of them seen only once. Specified time point: blood 4 weeks post-SBRT, at nephrectomy. Noted treatment: 15 Gy SBRT to primary tumor, nephrectomy 4 weeks later. Sequenced here: blood, sampled from a patient whose treatment included radiotherapy and nephrectomy. The receptors stem from a woman in her forties or fifties with renal cell carcinoma.

The chain joins TRBV5-4 to TRBJ1-2; D possibly corresponds to TRBD1 (6 bases). The CDR3 totals 14 residues. The germline gives CDR1 SGHNT, CDR2 YYREEE (reference sequence). V was cut by 3 bases and J by 4 bases, with 13 bases left in between. The CDR3 protein is CASSSDDRFYGYTF. CDR3 DNA: TGTGCCAGCAGCTCAGACGACAGGTTCTATGGCTACACCTTC.

The V call is TRBV18, the J call TRBJ2-1, with 15 bases identical to TRBD2. Trimming at V came to 0 bases and at J to 3 bases, leaving 0 bases not matched to a gene. Germline V CDR1 and CDR2: KGHSH, LQKENI. The CDR3 spans 17 residues. The CDR3 DNA follows: TGTGCCAGCTCACCACCGGGACTAGCGGGAGGCTACAATGAGCAGTTCTTC. It encodes CASSPPGLAGGYNEQFF.

The chain uses TRBV9 and TRBJ2-7; the match to TRBD2 covers 7 bases. The CDR3 is made up of 16 amino acids. From germline, CDR1 is SGDLS and CDR2 YYNGEE. The ends lost 2 bases at V and 3 bases at J; junction bases unmatched: 11. This CDR3 reads CASSVGGGGMNYEQYF. The CDR3, as DNA: TGTGCCAGCAGCGTCGGAGGCGGGGGAATGAACTACGAGCAGTACTTC.

The V and J genes are TRBV6-6 and TRBJ2-3, with no clear D. Trimming removed 0 bases at V and 2 bases at J, with 3 bases between. The CDR3 spans 13 residues. Germline CDR1 reads MNHNY; CDR2 reads SVGAGI (reference sequence). The CDR3 sequence: CASSYSSTDTQYF. In DNA, the CDR3 is TGTGCCAGCAGTTACTCTTCCACAGATACGCAGTATTTT.

DNA for the CDR3: TGTGCCACCAGCAGGGGACTAGCGGTTAGCACAGATACGCAGTATTTT. Translated: CATSRGLAVSTDTQYF. This sequence joins TRBV15 and TRBJ2-3, with TRBD2 identical over 11 bases. The CDR3 is 16 residues long. CDR1 is LNHNV and CDR2 is YYDKDF in the germline V gene (reference sequence). V gave up 3 bases and J gave up 0 bases; unmatched junction bases: 2.

The chain combines TRBV6-6 with TRBJ2-7; no definite D call. The CDR3 consists of 14 residues. Germline assignment: CDR1 MNHNY and CDR2 SVGAGI (reference sequence). V was cut by 7 bases and J by 5 bases, with 18 bases left in between. CDR3 DNA sequence: TGTGCCAGCACAGCATCGGGCAGGCAACACGAGCAGTACTTC. It translates to CASTASGRQHEQYF.

This chain joins TRBV12-5 and TRBJ2-5, with D uncertain. The V gene lost 6 bases and the J gene lost 5 bases, with 10 bases spanning the gap. CDR3 size: 12 residues. The germline V gene encodes CDR1 LGHNT and CDR2 FRNRAP. This chain's CDR3 is CASGPRVETQYF. CDR3 coding DNA: TGTGCTAGTGGCCCGAGAGTGGAGACCCAGTACTTC.

The sample holds one count of this clone. V is TRBV14 and J is TRBJ1-4; 7 bases agree with TRBD1. With 4 bases clipped from V and 4 bases from J, the junction kept 3 bases outside the gene matches. The CDR3 consists of 14 residues. The germline V gene has CDR1 SGHDN and CDR2 FVKESK. CDR3 sequence: CASSPRGINEKLFF. The CDR3 DNA reads as TGTGCCAGCAGCCCCAGGGGGATTAATGAAAAACTGTTTTTT.

The chain joins TRBV9 to TRBJ2-7, with 8 bases fitting TRBD2. Germline V gene lookup returns CDR1 SGDLS and CDR2 YYNGEE. The length of the CDR3 is 15 residues. After removal of 0 bases from V and 5 bases from J, the junction contained 7 bases not matched to a gene. In DNA form, the CDR3 reads TGTGCCAGCAGCGTAGCGGGAGGGCCTTTGGACGAGCAGTACTTC. Amino acid sequence: CASSVAGGPLDEQYF. Full variable domain (rest looked up from reference TRBV9 and TRBJ2-7): DSGVTQTPKHLITATGQRVTLRCSPRSGDLSVYWYQQSLDQGLQFLIQYYNGEERAKGNILERFSAQQFPDLHSELNLSSLELGDSALYFCASSVAGGPLDEQYFGPGTRLTVT.

The rearrangement links TRBV21-1 to TRBJ2-7; TRBD2, the table's D call, lacks a check against the DNA. TRBV21-1 is annotated as a pseudogene. The CDR3 loop spans 16 amino acids. CDR3 sequence: CASSRTFLRDSYEQYF. CDR3 nucleotides: TGTGCCAGCAGTAGGACTTTCCTTCGGGACTCCTACGAGCAGTACTTC.

The V gene is TRBV28, the J gene TRBJ1-2; TRBD1 might be the D (5 bases). V was shortened by 7 bases and J by 7 bases, with 16 bases between the two germline ends. Germline CDR1 MDHEN, CDR2 SYDVKM. The CDR3 extends over 13 amino acids. The CDR3 here is CASNGAGDGGYTF. DNA of the CDR3: TGTGCCAGCAACGGCGCGGGGGACGGTGGCTACACCTTC.

This sequence joins TRBV27 and TRBJ1-1, with no clear D. Germline CDR1 reads MNHEY; CDR2 reads SMNVEV (reference sequence). Trimming cost V 6 bases and J 3 bases, with 17 bases left between them. The CDR3 has 15 amino acids. CDR3 nucleotide sequence: TGTGCCAGCAGCCCTTTACTCGTGAGGGACACTGAAGCTTTCTTT. It specifies CASSPLLVRDTEAFF.

The chain has TRBV6-5 and TRBJ2-5; TRBD1 agrees at 8 bases. The CDR3 is 14 amino acids. V was pared by 6 bases and J by 5 bases, with 8 bases of the junction left unmatched. CDR1 MNHEY and CDR2 SVGAGI come from the germline V gene. The CDR3 loop reads CASSLRTGWETQYF. As DNA, the CDR3 is TGTGCCAGCAGCCTGCGGACAGGGTGGGAGACCCAGTACTTC.

V is TRBV9 and J is TRBJ2-3, with no clear D. Per the germline V gene, CDR1 is SGDLS and CDR2 is YYNGEE. Trimming left V 0 bases short and J 5 bases short, with 7 bases between. The CDR3 runs 13 residues. Written as DNA, the CDR3 is TGTGCCAGCAGCGTAGATATTGGAGATACGCAGTATTTT. Translated: CASSVDIGDTQYF. Using reference TRBV9 and TRBJ2-3 for the parts outside the CDR3, the full variable domain is DSGVTQTPKHLITATGQRVTLRCSPRSGDLSVYWYQQSLDQGLQFLIQYYNGEERAKGNILERFSAQQFPDLHSELNLSSLELGDSALYFCASSVDIGDTQYFGPGTRLTVL.

DNA for the CDR3: TGTGCCAGCAGCACGCCTCGACAGGGATTCTACGAGCAGTACTTC. This translates into CASSTPRQGFYEQYF. The chain links TRBV7-8 to TRBJ2-7, with TRBD1 matching over 7 bases. With V trimmed by 5 bases and J by 3 bases, 10 bases remained unmatched. CDR3 length equals 15 residues. The V gene's germline CDR1 is SGHVS and CDR2 FQNEAQ.

The chain combines TRBV25-1 with TRBJ2-5, with TRBD1 matching over 9 bases. The end of the DNA is better explained by TRBJ2-7, so the J call may be wrong. This CDR3 has 16 residues. Per the germline V gene, CDR1 is MGHDK and CDR2 is SYGVNS. The CDR3 region has the DNA TGTGCCAGCAGTGAATGGGGTCCGGGACAGGGCTACGAGCAGTACTTC. Encoded protein: CASSEWGPGQGYEQYF.

This chain links TRBV9 with TRBJ1-5; D is uncertain. V was shortened by 5 bases and J by 0 bases, with 9 bases between the two germline ends. The CDR3 sequence is 14 residues long. Germline assignment: CDR1 SGDLS and CDR2 YYNGEE. CDR3 DNA: TGTGCCAGCAGTTACGGGGTTAGCAATCAGCCCCAGCATTTT. Translated: CASSYGVSNQPQHF.

This sequence joins TRBV6-5 and TRBJ1-4; no clear D gene. Trimming pared 2 bases from V and 4 bases from J, leaving 11 bases between. The CDR3 is made up of 15 amino acids. Germline V CDR1 and CDR2: MNHEY, SVGAGI. The CDR3 loop is CASSYPGRLNEKLFF. CDR3 bases: TGTGCCAGCAGTTACCCCGGACGGCTTAATGAAAAACTGTTTTTT.

The chain uses TRBV11-2 and TRBJ1-6; 10 bases fit TRBD1. Trimming removed 1 base from V and 17 bases from J; junction bases left unmatched: 5. The CDR3 has 13 amino acids. Germline CDR1 and CDR2: SGHAT and FQNNGV. CDR3 sequence (DNA): TGTGCCAGCAGCTTAGGGGTTGGGACAGGGGTCCACTTT. Protein: CASSLGVGTGVHF.

This sequence joins TRBV4-2 and TRBJ2-4; possible D gene TRBD1, 5 bases. The V end was cut by 0 bases, the J end by 7 bases, with 19 bases between. CDR1 is LGHNA and CDR2 is YNFKEQ in the germline V gene. The CDR3 contains 17 residues. This chain's CDR3 is CASSQEVNGASTNIQYF. CDR3 coding DNA: TGTGCCAGCAGCCAAGAAGTCAATGGGGCCTCAACTAACATTCAGTACTTC.

The CDR3 region is CARSRGALDGYTF. Here the CDR3 DNA reads TGTGCCAGAAGTCGGGGGGCTCTGGATGGCTACACCTTC. V gene TRBV5-3 combines with J gene TRBJ1-2, with D perhaps TRBD1 (6 bases). TRBV5-3 is reported as an ORF; its role is uncertain. CDR3 size: 13 residues. V lost 5 bases and J 6 bases, leaving 14 bases between the germline ends.

V is TRBV19 and J is TRBJ1-2; D perhaps matches TRBD1 (6 bases). Trimming cost V 8 bases and J 7 bases, with 14 bases left between them. The CDR3 has 12 residues. Germline loops: CDR1 LNHDA, CDR2 SQIVND (reference sequence). This CDR3 reads CASEDRIGGYTF. The DNA for the CDR3 is TGTGCCAGTGAAGACAGGATTGGTGGCTACACCTTC. The full variable domain, its missing parts supplied by reference TRBV19 and TRBJ1-2, is DGGITQSPKYLFRKEGQNVTLSCEQNLNHDAMYWYRQDPGQGLRLIYYSQIVNDFQKGDIAEGYSVSREKKESFPLTVTSAQKNPTAFYLCASEDRIGGYTFGSGTRLTVV.

This clone was picked up one time. This rearrangement joins TRBV7-2 to TRBJ1-1; D perhaps matches TRBD1 (5 bases). Trimming took 2 bases from V and 11 from J, leaving 15 bases between them. Germline-derived CDR1 and CDR2 are SGHTA and FQGNSA. The CDR3 is 13 residues long. The CDR3 reads CASSLYGQGEAFF. Here the CDR3 DNA reads TGTGCCAGCAGCTTATACGGCCAGGGCGAGGCTTTCTTT.